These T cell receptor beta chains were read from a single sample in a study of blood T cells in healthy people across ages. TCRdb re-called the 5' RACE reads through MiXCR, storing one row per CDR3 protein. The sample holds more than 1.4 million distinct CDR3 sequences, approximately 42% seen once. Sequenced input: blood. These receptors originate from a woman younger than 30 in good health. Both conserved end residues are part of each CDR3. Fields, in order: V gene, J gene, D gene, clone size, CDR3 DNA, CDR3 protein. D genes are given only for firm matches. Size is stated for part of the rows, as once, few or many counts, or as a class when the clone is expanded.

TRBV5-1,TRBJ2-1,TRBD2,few,TGCGCCAGCAGCTGGGGACTAGCGGTGCACAATGAGCAGTTCTTC,CASSWGLAVHNEQFF
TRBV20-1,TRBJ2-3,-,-,TGCAGTGCCAAACGACCGGGTAACGCAGATACGCAGTATTTT,CSAKRPGNADTQYF
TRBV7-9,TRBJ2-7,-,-,TGTGCCAGCAGCTTAGTACCCGGGAGAATAGACGAGCAGTACTTC,CASSLVPGRIDEQYF
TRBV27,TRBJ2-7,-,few,TGTGCCAGCAGTTTGTCTGGGACCGCGACCTACGAGCAGTACTTC,CASSLSGTATYEQYF
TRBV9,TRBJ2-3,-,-,TGTGCCAGCAGTTCGGCTAGTCAAGATACGCAGTATTTT,CASSSASQDTQYF
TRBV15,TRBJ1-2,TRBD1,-,TGTGCCACCAGCAGAGTGGGCAGGGGGCGCCCCGATGGCTACACCTTC,CATSRVGRGRPDGYTF
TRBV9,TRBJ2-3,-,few,TGTGCCAGCAGCCGGTTGATAACTAGCACAGATACGCAGTATTTT,CASSRLITSTDTQYF
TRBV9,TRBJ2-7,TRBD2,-,TGTGCCAGCAGCGGGGAAGCGGGAGGATCCTACGAGCAGTACTTC,CASSGEAGGSYEQYF
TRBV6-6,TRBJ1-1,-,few,TGTGCCAGCACTATACAGGCGCTCCCCGAAGCTTTCTTT,CASTIQALPEAFF
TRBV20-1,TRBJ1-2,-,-,TGCAGTGCCCCCGTGGAAATCTATGGCTACACCTTC,CSAPVEIYGYTF
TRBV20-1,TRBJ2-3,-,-,TGCAGTGCGGGATGGGGGGACGTTATCACAGATACGCAGTATTTT,CSAGWGDVITDTQYF
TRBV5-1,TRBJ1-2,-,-,TGCGCCAGCACAGGGGATGACTATGGCTACACCTTC,CASTGDDYGYTF
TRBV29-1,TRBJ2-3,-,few,TGCAGTGAAGTCTCAGATGGGGCAGATACGCAGTATTTT,CSEVSDGADTQYF
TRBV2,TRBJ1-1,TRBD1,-,TGTGCCAGCAGTGAACTGTCGGCAGGGGGTGGAGACACTGAAGCTTTCTTT,CASSELSAGGGDTEAFF
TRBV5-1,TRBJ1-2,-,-,TGCGCCAGCAGCTTGGAAATGGAGACTAACTATGGCTACACCTTC,CASSLEMETNYGYTF
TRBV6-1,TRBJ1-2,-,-,TGTGCCACCATGCACGGGGCGGATTCTCTCTACACCTTC,CATMHGADSLYTF
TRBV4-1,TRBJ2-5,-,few,TGCGCCAGCAGCCAAGATGAGGGGAGCCAAGAGACCCAGTACTTC,CASSQDEGSQETQYF
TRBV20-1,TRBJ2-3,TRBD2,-,TGCAGTGCTAGTGGACTAGCGGGGGCATCAGGTACGCAGTATTTT,CSASGLAGASGTQYF
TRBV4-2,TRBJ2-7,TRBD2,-,TGTGCCAGCAGACGCCCTAGCGGGAGCCCCTACGAGCAGTACTTC,CASRRPSGSPYEQYF
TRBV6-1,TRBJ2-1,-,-,TGTGCCAGCGGAAGGACATCCCACAATGAGCAGTTCTTC,CASGRTSHNEQFF
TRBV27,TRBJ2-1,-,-,TGTGCCAGCAGTTTAGAGGGGCGCCCGTACAATGAGCAGTTCTTC,CASSLEGRPYNEQFF
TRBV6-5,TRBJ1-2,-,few,TGTGCCAGCAAGGCTTCTAACTATGGCTACACCTTC,CASKASNYGYTF
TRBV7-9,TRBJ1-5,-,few,TGTGCCAGCAGCTTAGGGTCCGCTCACCTTAATCAGCCCCAGCATTTT,CASSLGSAHLNQPQHF
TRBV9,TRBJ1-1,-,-,TGTGCCAGCAGCACCGGGCGGCCCGACACTGAAGCTTTCTTT,CASSTGRPDTEAFF
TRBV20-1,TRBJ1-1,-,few,TGCAGTGCTAGAGTTTCGGCCATGGGGATAGACACTGAAGCTTTCTTT,CSARVSAMGIDTEAFF
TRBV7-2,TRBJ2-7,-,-,TGTGCCGGCAGCTTAGATGCAGGGGCCTCTAAGGCAGAGTACTTC,CAGSLDAGASKAEYF
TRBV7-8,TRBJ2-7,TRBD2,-,TGTGCCAGCCGGGGATCCCTATGGCGGGGGGATGCCGAGCAGTACTTC,CASRGSLWRGDAEQYF
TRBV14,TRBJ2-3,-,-,TGTGCCAGCAGCCAATGGCCCGGGGATACGCAGTATTTT,CASSQWPGDTQYF
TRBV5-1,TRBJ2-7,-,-,TGCGCCAGCAGCTCAGGATGGGGGCCGGGGGAGCAGTACTTC,CASSSGWGPGEQYF
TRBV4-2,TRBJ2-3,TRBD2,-,TGTGCCAGCAGCCAAGTAACGGCGGGGGGCCCACCAGATACGCGGTATTTT,CASSQVTAGGPPDTRYF
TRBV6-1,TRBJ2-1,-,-,TGTGCCAGCAGTGATAACCCCTCCCTCCCGGGCAAGCAGTTCTTC,CASSDNPSLPGKQFF
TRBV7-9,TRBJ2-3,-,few,TGTGCCAGCAGCACCCGGACAAGAGATACGCAGTATTTT,CASSTRTRDTQYF
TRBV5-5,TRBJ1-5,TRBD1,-,TGTGCCAGCAGCCAGGGACAGCGGGGAAATCAGCCCCAGCATTTT,CASSQGQRGNQPQHF
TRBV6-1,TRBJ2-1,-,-,TGTGCCAGCAGTCATTGGGGGGAGTATCGTTCCTACAATGAGCAGTTCTTC,CASSHWGEYRSYNEQFF
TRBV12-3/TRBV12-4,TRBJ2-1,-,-,TGTGCCAGCAGTTTATATCCCTCAAGCTCCTACAATGAGCAGTTCTTC,CASSLYPSSSYNEQFF
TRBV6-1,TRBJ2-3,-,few,TGTGCCAGCAGTGAGGACCTTGGGATCGGGACGCAGTATTTT,CASSEDLGIGTQYF
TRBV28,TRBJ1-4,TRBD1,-,TGTGCCAGCAGTCGACAGGGACTTTTACAAAAACTGTTTTTT,CASSRQGLLQKLFF
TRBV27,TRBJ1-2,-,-,TGTGCCAGCTCACCGCATCAGGGCGGCTATGGCTACACCTTC,CASSPHQGGYGYTF